This section outlines one T cell receptor beta chain sequence together with its context. Its specificity is not known. At sampling all donors were nominally healthy, likely with unrecorded immune exposures. These data are taken from a study of cytomegalovirus exposure and HLA in healthy donors. With 60 Vbeta and 13 Jbeta primers, the PCR was carried out. Authors' processing steps: Counted up in a later analysis, unique TCR beta chains came to about 80 million, with about 9.9 million shared. This table comes from immunoSEQ multiplex PCR, and its TCRdb copy is limited to in-frame clones, with some not included. The D gene and trimming were derived from the DNA, and the V and J assignments and clone size from that table. The repertoire has roughly 190,000 clones, roughly four fifths of them found once; the top ten carry less than 4%. Study outcomes and limitations: The productive fraction for most TCR beta V segments was about 87% or about 30% in an earlier analysis.

The source is a woman aged 30 to 39 in good health and CMV-seropositive. Sequences were obtained from PBMCs.

The CDR3 nucleotides are TGTGCCAGCAGTTTATCAAACTACTACGAGCAGTACTTC. Amino acids: CASSLSNYYEQYF. This sequence joins TRBV28 and TRBJ2-7; D not resolved. Germline loops: CDR1 MDHEN, CDR2 SYDVKM. The CDR3 runs to 13 residues. The V and J ends lost 1 base and 3 bases respectively, with 7 bases between them.